This entry is about one TCR beta chain. This sample stems from a study of T cell changes during pregnancy in multiple sclerosis. Repertoires were generated with immunoSEQ multiplex PCR, while TCRdb's copy carries only in-frame clones and drops some. This sample yields tens of thousands of clones, of which around nine tenths are seen a single time; approximately 3.5% belongs to the top ten. Germline loops: CDR1 SGDLS, CDR2 YYNGEE. The CDR3 has 13 residues. V was pared by 3 bases and J by 6 bases, with 2 bases of the junction left unmatched. The sequence derives from a female donor with multiple sclerosis, enrolled in a pregnancy study. This specimen consisted of peripheral blood, obtained before pregnancy. The genes are TRBV9 and TRBJ2-7; 11 positions agree with TRBD1. The CDR3 coding sequence is TGTGCCAGCAGCGGCGGGACAGGGGGCGAGCAGTACTTC. It translates to CASSGGTGGEQYF.